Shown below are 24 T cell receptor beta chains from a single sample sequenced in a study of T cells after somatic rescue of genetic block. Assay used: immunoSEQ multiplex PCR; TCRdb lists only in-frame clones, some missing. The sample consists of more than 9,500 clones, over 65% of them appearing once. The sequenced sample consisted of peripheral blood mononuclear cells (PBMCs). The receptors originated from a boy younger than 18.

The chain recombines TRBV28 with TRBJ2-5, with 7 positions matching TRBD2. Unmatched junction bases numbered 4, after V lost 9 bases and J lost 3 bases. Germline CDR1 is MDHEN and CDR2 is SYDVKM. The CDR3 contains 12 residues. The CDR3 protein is CASVAGKETQYF. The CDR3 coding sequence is TGTGCCAGTGTAGCGGGTAAAGAGACCCAGTACTTC.

The CDR3 sequence: CASSQYSGANVLTF. In DNA, the CDR3 is TGTGCCAGCAGCCAGTACTCTGGGGCCAACGTCCTGACTTTC. The chain recombines TRBV27 with TRBJ2-6; D gene ambiguous. Trimming left V 6 bases short and J 0 bases short, with 6 bases between. The CDR3 has 14 amino acids. Germline V gives CDR1 MNHEY, CDR2 SMNVEV (reference sequence).

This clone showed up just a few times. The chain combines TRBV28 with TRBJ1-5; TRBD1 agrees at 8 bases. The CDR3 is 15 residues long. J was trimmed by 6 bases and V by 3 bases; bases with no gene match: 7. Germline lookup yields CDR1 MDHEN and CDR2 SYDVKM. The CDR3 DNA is TGTGCCAGCAGTTTTCTAAGACAGGGGTTTCAGCCCCAGCATTTT. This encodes CASSFLRQGFQPQHF.

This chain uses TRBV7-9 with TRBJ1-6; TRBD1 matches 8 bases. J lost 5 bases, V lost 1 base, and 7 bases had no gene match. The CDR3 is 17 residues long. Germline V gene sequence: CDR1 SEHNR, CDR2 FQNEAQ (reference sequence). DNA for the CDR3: TGTGCCAGCAGCTTAGAGTTGACAGGGGTCAATAATTCACCCCTCCACTTT. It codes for CASSLELTGVNNSPLHF.

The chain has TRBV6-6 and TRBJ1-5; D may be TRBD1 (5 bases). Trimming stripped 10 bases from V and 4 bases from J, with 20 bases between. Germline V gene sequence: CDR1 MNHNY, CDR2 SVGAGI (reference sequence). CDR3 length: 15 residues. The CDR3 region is CATAREIGFNQPQHF. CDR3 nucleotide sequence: TGTGCCACCGCCAGGGAGATAGGGTTTAATCAGCCCCAGCATTTT.

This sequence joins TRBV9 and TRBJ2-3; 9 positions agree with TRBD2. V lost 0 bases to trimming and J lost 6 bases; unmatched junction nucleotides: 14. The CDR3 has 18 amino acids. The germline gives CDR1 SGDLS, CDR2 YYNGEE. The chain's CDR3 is CASSVGRSSGGHADTQYF. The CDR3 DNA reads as TGTGCCAGCAGCGTAGGGCGGAGTAGCGGGGGTCATGCGGATACGCAGTATTTT.

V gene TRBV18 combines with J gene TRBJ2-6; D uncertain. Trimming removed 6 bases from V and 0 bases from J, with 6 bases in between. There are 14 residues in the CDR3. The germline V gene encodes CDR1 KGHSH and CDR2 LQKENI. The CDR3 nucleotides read TGTGCCAGCTCGTCAGGCTCTGGGGCCAACGTCCTGACTTTC. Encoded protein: CASSSGSGANVLTF.

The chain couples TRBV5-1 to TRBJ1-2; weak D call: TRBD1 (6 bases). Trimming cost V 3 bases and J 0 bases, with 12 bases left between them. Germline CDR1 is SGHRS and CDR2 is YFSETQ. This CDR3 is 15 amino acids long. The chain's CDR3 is CASSSQGLSNYGYTF. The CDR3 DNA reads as TGCGCCAGCAGCTCACAGGGCCTCTCTAACTATGGCTACACCTTC. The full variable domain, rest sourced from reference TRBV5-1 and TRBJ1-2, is KAGVTQTPRYLIKTRGQQVTLSCSPISGHRSVSWYQQTPGQGLQFLFEYFSETQRNKGNFPGRFSGRQFSNSRSEMNVSTLELGDSALYLCASSSQGLSNYGYTFGSGTRLTVV.

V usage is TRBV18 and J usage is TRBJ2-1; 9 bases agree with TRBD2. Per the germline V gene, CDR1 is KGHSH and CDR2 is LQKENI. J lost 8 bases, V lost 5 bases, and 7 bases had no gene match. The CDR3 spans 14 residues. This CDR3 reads CASSRASGVDEQFF. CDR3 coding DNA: TGTGCCAGCTCAAGGGCTAGCGGGGTCGATGAGCAGTTCTTC.

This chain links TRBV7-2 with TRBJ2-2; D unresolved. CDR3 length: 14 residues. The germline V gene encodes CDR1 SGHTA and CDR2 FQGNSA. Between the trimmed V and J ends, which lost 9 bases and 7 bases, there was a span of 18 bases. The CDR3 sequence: CASSETIPHGELFF. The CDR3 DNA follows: TGTGCCAGTTCAGAGACGATCCCACACGGGGAGCTGTTTTTT.

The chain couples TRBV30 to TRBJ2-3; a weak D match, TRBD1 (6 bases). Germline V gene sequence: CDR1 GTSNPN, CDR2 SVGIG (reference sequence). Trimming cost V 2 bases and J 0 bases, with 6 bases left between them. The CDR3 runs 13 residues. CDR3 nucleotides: TGTGCCTGGAGTACAGGGAGCACAGATACGCAGTATTTT. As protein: CAWSTGSTDTQYF.

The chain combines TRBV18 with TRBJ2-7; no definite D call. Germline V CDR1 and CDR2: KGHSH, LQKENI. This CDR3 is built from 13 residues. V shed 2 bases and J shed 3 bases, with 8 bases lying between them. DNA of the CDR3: TGTGCCAGCTCACCAATCAGATTCTACGAGCAGTACTTC. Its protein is CASSPIRFYEQYF. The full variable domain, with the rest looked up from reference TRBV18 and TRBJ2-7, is NAGVMQNPRHLVRRRGQEARLRCSPMKGHSHVYWYRQLPEEGLKFMVYLQKENIIDESGMPKERFSAEFPKEGPSILRIQQVVRGDSAAYFCASSPIRFYEQYFGPGTRLTVT.

In nucleotides, the CDR3 is TGTGCCAGCAGTGACCAAATGACAGGGGGCAAAGCCTACAATGAGCAGTTCTTC. Translation gives CASSDQMTGGKAYNEQFF. The chain joins TRBV2 to TRBJ2-1, with 10 bases lining up with TRBD1. The trim removed 3 bases at V and 2 bases at J, leaving 10 bases unmatched. The CDR3 has 18 residues. CDR1 and CDR2 from the germline V gene are SNHLY and FYNNEI.

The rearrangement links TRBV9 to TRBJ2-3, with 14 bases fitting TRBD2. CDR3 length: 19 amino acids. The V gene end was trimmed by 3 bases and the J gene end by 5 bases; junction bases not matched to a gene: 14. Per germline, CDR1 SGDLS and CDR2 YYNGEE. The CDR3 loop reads CASSEGRRTSGGPGDTQYF. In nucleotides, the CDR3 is TGTGCCAGCAGCGAGGGGAGGAGGACTAGCGGGGGGCCTGGAGATACGCAGTATTTT.

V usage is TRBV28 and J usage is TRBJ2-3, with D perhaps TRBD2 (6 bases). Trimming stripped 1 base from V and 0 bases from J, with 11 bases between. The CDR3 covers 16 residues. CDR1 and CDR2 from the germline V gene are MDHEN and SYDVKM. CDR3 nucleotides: TGTGCCAGCAGTTTATCGCTAGCGCGGAGCACAGATACGCAGTATTTT. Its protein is CASSLSLARSTDTQYF.

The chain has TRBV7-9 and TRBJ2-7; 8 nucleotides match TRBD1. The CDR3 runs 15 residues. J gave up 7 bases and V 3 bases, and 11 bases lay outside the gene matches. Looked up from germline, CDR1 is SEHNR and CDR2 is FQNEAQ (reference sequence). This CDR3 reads CASSFRGPSTSEQYF. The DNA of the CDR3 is TGTGCCAGCAGCTTCAGGGGGCCATCTACGAGTGAGCAGTACTTC.

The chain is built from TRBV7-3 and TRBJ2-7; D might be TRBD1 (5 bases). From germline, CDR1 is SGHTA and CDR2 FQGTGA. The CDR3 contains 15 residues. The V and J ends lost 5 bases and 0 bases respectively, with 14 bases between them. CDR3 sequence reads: CASSPGSGGSYEQYF. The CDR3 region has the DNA TGTGCCAGCAGCCCAGGGTCGGGCGGCTCCTACGAGCAGTACTTC.

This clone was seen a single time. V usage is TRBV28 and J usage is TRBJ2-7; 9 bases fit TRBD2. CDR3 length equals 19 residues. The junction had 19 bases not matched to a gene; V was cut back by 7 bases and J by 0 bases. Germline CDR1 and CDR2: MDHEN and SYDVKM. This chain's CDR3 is CASIHPPLHLAGNSYEQYF. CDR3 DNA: TGTGCCAGCATTCATCCCCCCCTTCACCTAGCGGGGAACTCCTACGAGCAGTACTTC.

CDR3 amino acids: CASGPAPRLDRRSTGELFF. In DNA, the CDR3 is TGTGCTAGTGGCCCCGCCCCACGATTGGACAGGCGCTCCACCGGGGAGCTGTTTTTT. The chain carries TRBV12-5 and TRBJ2-2; 7 bases fit TRBD1. This CDR3 is built from 19 residues. The V and J ends lost 6 bases and 4 bases, in that order; junction bases with no gene match: 20. Germline V lookup: CDR1 LGHNT, CDR2 FRNRAP.

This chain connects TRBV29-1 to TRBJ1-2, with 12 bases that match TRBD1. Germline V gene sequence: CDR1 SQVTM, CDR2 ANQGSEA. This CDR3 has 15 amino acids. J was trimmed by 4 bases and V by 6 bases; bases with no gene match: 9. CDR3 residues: CSVEGQGAGSYGYTF. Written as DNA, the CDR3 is TGCAGCGTGGAGGGACAGGGGGCAGGGAGCTATGGCTACACCTTC.

This CDR3 reads CASSQGGGYYNEQFF. The CDR3 DNA is TGCGCCAGCAGCCAAGGGGGGGGATACTACAATGAGCAGTTCTTC. This rearrangement joins TRBV4-1 to TRBJ2-1; 7 bases agree with TRBD2. Germline CDR1 and CDR2: MGHRA and YSYEKL. V lost 1 base, J lost 3 bases, and 3 bases stayed unmatched. This CDR3 contains 15 residues.

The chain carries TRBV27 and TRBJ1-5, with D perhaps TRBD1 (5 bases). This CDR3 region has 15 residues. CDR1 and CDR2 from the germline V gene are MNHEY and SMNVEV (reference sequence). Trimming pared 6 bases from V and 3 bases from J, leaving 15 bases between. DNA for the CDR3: TGTGCCAGCAGAGGGGACTTCCCGAACAATCAGCCCCAGCATTTT. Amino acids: CASRGDFPNNQPQHF.

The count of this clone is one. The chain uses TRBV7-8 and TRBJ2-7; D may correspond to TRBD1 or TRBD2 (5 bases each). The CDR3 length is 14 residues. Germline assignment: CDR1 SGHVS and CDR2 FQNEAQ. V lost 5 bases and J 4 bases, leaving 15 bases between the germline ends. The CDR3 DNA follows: TGTGCCAGCAGCCGTTGGGACCTCCCATACGAGCAGTACTTC. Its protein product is CASSRWDLPYEQYF.

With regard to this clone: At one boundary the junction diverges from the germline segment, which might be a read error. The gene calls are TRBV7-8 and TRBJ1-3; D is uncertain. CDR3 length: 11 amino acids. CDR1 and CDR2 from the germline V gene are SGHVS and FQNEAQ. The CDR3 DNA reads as TGTGCCAGCAGCCCTGGGAACACCATATATTTT. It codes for CASSPGNTIYF. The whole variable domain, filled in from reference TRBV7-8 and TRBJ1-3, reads GAGVSQSPRYKVAKRGQDVALRCDPISGHVSLFWYQQALGQGPEFLTYFQNEAQLDKSGLPSDRFFAERPEGSVSTLKIQRTQQEDSAVYLCASSPGNTIYFGEGSWLTVV.